What follows are 28 T cell receptor beta chains derived from one specimen sequenced in a study of breast tumors, draining lymph nodes, adjacent tissues. One entry per CDR3 protein results from TCRdb running MiXCR on the multiplex PCR reads. There are under 250,000 distinct CDR3 sequences in the sample; approximately 29% occur only once, and around 1.4% lies in the top ten. Axillary draining lymph nodes of breast cancer patients supplied the node samples. The sequencing sample was made of axillary lymph node tissue. These receptor sequences come from a female donor with breast cancer. Some clones in this sample may be carry-over from other donors' samples.

Regarding this clonotype: With a much larger clone just one base away, this may be a read error. The chain employs TRBV20-1 and TRBJ2-2, with a weak D call TRBD2 (7 bases). The germline V gene encodes CDR1 DFQATT and CDR2 SNEGSKA (reference sequence). V was cut by 2 bases and J by 1 base, with 26 bases left in between. The length of the CDR3 is 20 residues. The CDR3, as DNA: TGCAGTGCTAGAACTGGGGTAGGGGGGGCCACCACCAAGAACACCGGGGAGCTGTTTTTT. This gives the protein CSARTGVGGATTKNTGELFF.

The table lists this clonotype with many counts. V is TRBV11-2 and J is TRBJ2-7, with D tentatively TRBD1 or TRBD2 (7 bases each). The V gene lost 4 bases and the J gene lost 2 bases, with 21 bases spanning the gap. This CDR3 has 17 residues. Germline V gives CDR1 SGHAT, CDR2 FQNNGV. The CDR3 coding sequence is TGTGCCAGCAGCTCCCAAGGGGGCGGGAGTATAACCTACGAGCAGTACTTC. The encoded protein is CASSSQGGGSITYEQYF.

This clonotype was recorded at least ten times. The chain recombines TRBV12-1 with TRBJ2-7; TRBD2, as called in the table, went unchecked against the DNA. TRBV12-1 is tagged as a pseudogene. This CDR3 region has 16 residues. The CDR3 spells CASTREKSGRPYEQYF. CDR3 in DNA: TGTGCCAGCACCCGCGAGAAAAGCGGGAGGCCCTACGAGCAGTACTTC.

This clonotype was found many times. V is TRBV20-1 and J is TRBJ2-1; D could derive from TRBD1 or TRBD2 (5 bases each). The V end lost 1 base, the J end lost 7 bases, and 17 bases lay between the germline ends. The CDR3 has 15 residues. Germline CDR1 is DFQATT and CDR2 is SNEGSKA (reference sequence). CDR3 protein: CSARVRGLGVNEQFF. In nucleotides, the CDR3 is TGCAGTGCTAGAGTCCGGGGCCTGGGAGTGAATGAGCAGTTCTTC.

The chain uses TRBV11-2 and TRBJ2-6, with TRBD2 matching 8 bases. The length of the CDR3 is 14 residues. CDR1 SGHAT and CDR2 FQNNGV come from the germline V gene. Trimming cost V 4 bases and J 10 bases; bases outside gene matches: 6. The CDR3 loop is CASSWRRGGNVLTF. Written as DNA, the CDR3 is TGTGCCAGCAGCTGGAGACGGGGGGGTAACGTCCTGACTTTC.

This clonotype was seen a few times. A much larger clone differs from this one at a single base, so this may be a read error. This rearrangement joins TRBV20-1 to TRBJ2-7, with 10 bases identical to TRBD2. Germline loops: CDR1 DFQATT, CDR2 SNEGSKA (reference sequence). The CDR3 has 14 residues. After removal of 1 base from V and 6 bases from J, the junction contained 6 bases not matched to a gene. CDR3 residues: CSARVPSGGSEQYF. DNA for the CDR3: TGCAGTGCTAGAGTACCTAGCGGGGGTTCCGAGCAGTACTTC.

In its sample, this clonotype was seen many times. V gene TRBV20-1 combines with J gene TRBJ2-7; D remains ambiguous. With 0 bases removed from V and 6 bases from J, the gap between germline ends came to 3 bases. This CDR3 region has 10 residues. Germline V CDR1 and CDR2: DFQATT, SNEGSKA (reference sequence). In DNA, the CDR3 is TGCAGTGCTAGAGATGTCGAGCAGTACTTC. Translating it yields CSARDVEQYF.

This clonotype was seen ten or more times. V and J are TRBV12-3 or TRBV12-4 and TRBJ1-5; D is ambiguous. This CDR3 region has 14 residues. V lost 0 bases and J lost 5, with 8 bases in between. The chain's CDR3 is CASSLANADQPQHF. In DNA form, the CDR3 reads TGTGCCAGCAGTTTAGCCAATGCTGATCAGCCCCAGCATTTT.

This clonotype was seen many times. One base away lies a much larger clone, so this may be a sequencing read error. The chain combines TRBV7-8 with TRBJ2-5, with TRBD2 matching over 9 bases. Germline V lookup: CDR1 SGHVS, CDR2 FQNEAQ. This CDR3 spans 15 amino acids. The CDR3 spells CASSLGLAGRETQHF. CDR3 DNA sequence: TGTGCCAGCAGCTTGGGGCTAGCGGGAAGAGAGACCCAGCACTTC.

The table lists this clonotype with many counts. This chain connects TRBV18 to TRBJ2-7, with a weak D call TRBD1 (6 bases). Deletions cut 3 bases from V and 2 bases from J, with 11 bases between. CDR1 KGHSH and CDR2 LQKENI come from the germline V gene. The CDR3 consists of 14 residues. CDR3 protein: CASSPTDSTYEQYF. Here the CDR3 DNA reads TGTGCCAGCTCACCTACGGACAGTACCTACGAGCAGTACTTC.

This clonotype was recorded many times. The rearrangement links TRBV6-2 or TRBV6-3 to TRBJ2-7; maybe TRBD2 (6 bases). Germline lookup yields CDR1 MNHEY and CDR2 SVGEGT. V lost 2 bases and J 2 bases, leaving 13 bases between the germline ends. CDR3 size: 15 residues. CDR3 bases: TGTGCCAGCAGTTACCACTTGACTAGTACCTACGAGCAGTACTTC. Translated: CASSYHLTSTYEQYF.

This clonotype was counted a few times. The rearrangement joins TRBV6-6 to TRBJ2-4, with 8 bases identical to TRBD1. Germline CDR1 and CDR2: MNHNY and SVGAGI (reference sequence). Germline trimming cut 5 bases from V and 7 bases from J; bases unmatched to any gene: 13. The CDR3 loop spans 16 amino acids. The CDR3 DNA reads as TGTGCCAGCAGTCCCCCACCGACAGGGGCCGGGAACATTCAGTACTTC. It is translated as CASSPPPTGAGNIQYF.

In this sample, this clonotype turned up many times. The chain is built from TRBV28 and TRBJ1-2, with 12 bases lining up with TRBD1. After removal of 8 bases from V and 5 bases from J, the junction contained 9 bases not matched to a gene. CDR1 MDHEN and CDR2 SYDVKM come from the germline V gene. The CDR3 is made up of 15 amino acids. CDR3 sequence reads: CASHPGDRGLYGYTF. In DNA, the CDR3 is TGTGCCAGCCATCCCGGGGACAGGGGGCTGTATGGCTACACCTTC.

This clonotype was seen many times. This chain joins TRBV4-3 and TRBJ2-7; 9 nucleotides line up with TRBD1. This CDR3 has 15 amino acids. Trimming cost V 2 bases and J 3 bases; bases outside gene matches: 5. CDR1 and CDR2 from the germline V gene are LGHNA and YSLEER. CDR3 nucleotides: TGCGCCAGCAGCCAATTCGGGACAGGGTTCTACGAGCAGTACTTC. Encoded protein: CASSQFGTGFYEQYF.

About this clonotype itself: This may arise from a read error, as a much more abundant clone is one base away. The gene calls are TRBV20-1 and TRBJ2-2, with D perhaps being TRBD1 or TRBD2 (6 bases each). Trimming removed 2 bases at V and 4 bases at J, with 17 bases between. Germline CDR1 DFQATT, CDR2 SNEGSKA (reference sequence). This CDR3 spans 16 amino acids. CDR3 amino acids: CSARPFGGHPTGELFF. DNA of the CDR3: TGCAGTGCTAGACCATTCGGGGGACACCCCACCGGGGAGCTGTTTTTT.

This clonotype is a singleton in its sample. It is unclear where the CDR3 begins or ends on the DNA, so no DNA is shown, and the CDR3 is as TCRdb lists it. V gene TRBV7-9 combines with J gene TRBJ2-2; TRBD2, the table's D call, lacks a check against the DNA. CDR1 is SEHNR and CDR2 is FQNEAQ in the germline V gene (reference sequence). Including both end residues, the CDR3 is 20 amino acids long. CDR3 in amino acids: CASSPGGANEQFFGPGELFF.

Notes on this clonotype: This may be a read error: a much more frequent sequence differs by one nucleotide. The V call is TRBV5-1, the J call TRBJ2-5, with TRBD1 identical over 7 bases. The CDR3 consists of 14 residues. V was pared by 2 bases and J by 5 bases, with 6 bases of the junction left unmatched. Germline V CDR1 and CDR2: SGHRS, YFSETQ. Written as DNA, the CDR3 is TGCGCCAGCAGCTTCTACAGGGGCCTGGAGACCCAGTACTTC. Its protein product is CASSFYRGLETQYF.

This clonotype showed up many times. V gene TRBV5-8 combines with J gene TRBJ2-2; the match to TRBD2 covers 7 bases. This CDR3 has 15 amino acids. Trimming at V came to 4 bases and at J to 5 bases, leaving 8 bases not matched to a gene. The germline gives CDR1 SGHTS, CDR2 YDEGEE. The DNA for the CDR3 is TGTGCCAGCAGCATTATCGGGGGGAGGACCGGGGAGCTGTTTTTT. Translating gives CASSIIGGRTGELFF.

The chain links TRBV5-1 to TRBJ2-6; perhaps TRBD1 as D (6 bases). CDR1 SGHRS and CDR2 YFSETQ come from the germline V gene. This CDR3 spans 17 amino acids. Trimming took 4 bases from V and 4 from J, leaving 18 bases between them. Here the CDR3 reads CASSPGHESSGANVLTF. The CDR3 region has the DNA TGCGCCAGCAGCCCGGGACATGAGAGCTCCGGGGCCAACGTCCTGACTTTC.

This clonotype was observed at least ten times. This chain uses TRBV2 with TRBJ2-2, with D perhaps TRBD1 (7 bases). This CDR3 is built from 15 residues. Trimming cost V 3 bases and J 4 bases, with 12 bases left between them. Germline V gives CDR1 SNHLY, CDR2 FYNNEI. The CDR3 sequence is CASSEGQGGTGELFF. The CDR3 DNA sequence: TGTGCCAGCAGTGAGGGTCAGGGGGGCACCGGGGAGCTGTTTTTT.

This clonotype has at least ten counts. The chain joins TRBV2 to TRBJ1-2, with 8 bases that match TRBD1. Germline CDR1 and CDR2: SNHLY and FYNNEI. CDR3 length: 13 residues. Germline trimming cut 6 bases from V and 8 bases from J; bases unmatched to any gene: 8. The CDR3 loop reads CASSAQGASGYTF. CDR3 DNA sequence: TGTGCCAGCAGCGCCCAGGGGGCAAGCGGCTACACCTTC.

This clonotype was recorded many times. The rearrangement joins TRBV10-3 to TRBJ2-1; 8 nucleotides line up with TRBD2. The CDR3 consists of 14 residues. V lost 6 bases and J lost 2; bases outside the gene matches: 3. Germline CDR1 ENHRY, CDR2 SYGVKD. The chain's CDR3 is CAISTSGPYNEQFF. The DNA of the CDR3 is TGTGCCATCAGCACTAGCGGACCCTACAATGAGCAGTTCTTC.

CDR3 in amino acids: CATRQGARNEQYF. CDR3 in DNA: TGTGCCACCAGACAGGGGGCGCGCAATGAGCAGTATTTT. The J gene is TRBJ2-3, the V gene TRBV24-1, with TRBD1 matching 9 bases. Losses at the gene ends were 7 bases for V and 11 bases for J; bases not matched to a gene: 9. Germline V gives CDR1 KGHDR, CDR2 SFDVKD. The CDR3 sequence is 13 residues long.

This clonotype was seen more than once but under ten times. One end of the junction fails to match germline, which may point to a read error. The CDR3 DNA sequence: TGTGCCAGCAGTCACTCGAGAAACCCAGATACGCAGTATTTT. Translated, it gives CASSHSRNPDTQYF. The rearrangement uses TRBV6-6 and TRBJ2-3; D gene uncertain. The CDR3 covers 14 residues. Germline loops: CDR1 MNHNY, CDR2 SVGAGI (reference sequence).

V usage is TRBV2 and J usage is TRBJ2-7; 11 bases map to TRBD1. CDR3 length equals 14 residues. Germline V gives CDR1 SNHLY, CDR2 FYNNEI. V lost 8 bases to trimming and J lost 8 bases; unmatched junction nucleotides: 11. CDR3 loop: CASQPGQGGVKQYF. Here the CDR3 DNA reads TGTGCCAGCCAACCGGGACAGGGGGGAGTTAAGCAGTACTTC.

The chain links TRBV20-1 to TRBJ1-2, with 8 bases that match TRBD1. CDR3 length: 14 residues. Looked up from germline, CDR1 is DFQATT and CDR2 is SNEGSKA (reference sequence). The junction had 13 bases not matched to a gene; V was cut back by 6 bases and J by 7 bases. The CDR3 region has the DNA TGCAGTGCAGACGGACAGGGATGGGATTCTGGCTACACCTTC. It translates to CSADGQGWDSGYTF.

On this clonotype itself: Possible read error: a much larger clone is one base away. The chain combines TRBV6-5 with TRBJ2-7; D possibly corresponds to TRBD1 (5 bases). The CDR3 extends over 15 amino acids. Trimming pared 0 bases from V and 3 bases from J, leaving 12 bases between. Germline V gene sequence: CDR1 MNHEY, CDR2 SVGAGI. CDR3 region: CASSYSIRQFYEQYF. In DNA, the CDR3 is TGTGCCAGCAGTTACTCGATCAGACAGTTCTACGAGCAGTACTTC.

Comment on this clonotype: This may be a read error, as it is one base from a much larger clone. Likely a read error: the CDR3 ends without its conserved phenylalanine or tryptophan. The J gene is TRBJ2-7, the V gene TRBV6-2 or TRBV6-3, with TRBD2 matching 10 bases. Germline CDR1 and CDR2: MNHEY and SVGEGT. The V segment lost 5 bases and the J segment 3 bases; nucleotides outside the gene matches: 1. This CDR3 has 13 residues. CDR3 nucleotide sequence: TGTGCCAGCAGTGGGACTAGCGTCTACGAGCAGTACTCC. Translating it yields CASSGTSVYEQYS.